The present entry profiles one T cell receptor (beta chain) with its context. Its cognate antigen is unknown. This entry is derived from a study of T cell responses to AZD1222 COVID-19 vaccine. Study-wide points: Close to half of spike-specific TCRs reportedly recognize unmutated variant regions. Spike-specific TCR depth and breadth grew after two AZD1222 doses.

The data were produced by immunoSEQ multiplex PCR, yet TCRdb's version contains in-frame clones alone and is incomplete. Found here are under 150,000 clones, 92% of them singletons; the top ten hold about 4.8%. CDR1 and CDR2 (germline): LNHDA, SQIVND (reference sequence). V lost 3 bases and J 8 bases, leaving 10 bases between the germline ends. The CDR3 loop spans 12 amino acids. The chain is built from TRBV19 and TRBJ1-2; D call uncertain. The sample was peripheral blood, taken on day 0 of AZD1222 vaccination. The sequence came from an adult in good health. The CDR3 coding sequence is TGTGCCAGTAGTATTCGGGGAGACGGCTACACCTTC. Protein: CASSIRGDGYTF.